The 31 T cell receptor beta chains reported below all come from one sample, sequenced in a study of blood T cell repertoires in COVID-19. Sequenced by immunoSEQ multiplex PCR; TCRdb stores in-frame clones only, minus some. Here the sample spans some 120,000 clones, about four fifths being singletons. Sequenced material: peripheral blood. Receptors were obtained from a woman aged 45 to 65 with acute or convalescent COVID-19.

The chain links TRBV9 to TRBJ2-3; D may be TRBD1 (5 bases). V lost 2 bases to trimming and J lost 5 bases, with 18 bases between them. CDR1 SGDLS and CDR2 YYNGEE come from the germline V gene. The CDR3 has 16 amino acids. The CDR3 sequence is CASSVVGGKGEDTQYF. The CDR3 DNA reads TGTGCCAGCAGCGTTGTAGGTGGAAAAGGGGAAGATACGCAGTATTTT. Together with reference TRBV9 and TRBJ2-3, the CDR3 gives the full variable domain: DSGVTQTPKHLITATGQRVTLRCSPRSGDLSVYWYQQSLDQGLQFLIQYYNGEERAKGNILERFSAQQFPDLHSELNLSSLELGDSALYFCASSVVGGKGEDTQYFGPGTRLTVL.

This rearrangement joins TRBV12-5 to TRBJ2-2; no reliable D call. The CDR3 contains 13 residues. The V and J ends lost 2 bases and 1 base respectively, with 2 bases between them. Germline V lookup: CDR1 LGHNT, CDR2 FRNRAP. The CDR3 DNA sequence: TGTGCTAGTGGTTTGCGGAACACCGGGGAGCTGTTTTTT. The encoded protein is CASGLRNTGELFF.

In this sample, this clone turned up a few times. The rearrangement joins TRBV13 to TRBJ2-7; 7 nucleotides agree with TRBD1. Germline values: CDR1 PRHDT, CDR2 FYEKMQ (reference sequence). The CDR3 runs 14 residues. V shed 3 bases and J 0 bases; nucleotides not matched to a gene: 2. CDR3 sequence: CASSFGDSSYEQYF. CDR3 nucleotides: TGTGCCAGCAGCTTTGGGGACAGCTCCTACGAGCAGTACTTC.

A few counts support this clone. The CDR3 reads CASSLRGTGNTIYF. The CDR3 region has the DNA TGTGCCAGCAGCTTACGGGGAACTGGAAACACCATATATTTT. The rearrangement links TRBV7-8 to TRBJ1-3, with D uncertain. Germline values: CDR1 SGHVS, CDR2 FQNEAQ. CDR3 length: 14 amino acids. The V end was cut by 2 bases, the J end by 2 bases, with 7 bases between. The full variable domain, its missing parts supplied by reference TRBV7-8 and TRBJ1-3, is GAGVSQSPRYKVAKRGQDVALRCDPISGHVSLFWYQQALGQGPEFLTYFQNEAQLDKSGLPSDRFFAERPEGSVSTLKIQRTQQEDSAVYLCASSLRGTGNTIYFGEGSWLTVV.

V and J are TRBV5-3 and TRBJ1-2; D is possibly TRBD1 (6 bases). TRBV5-3 is an ORF; its function is uncertain. The CDR3 totals 11 residues. V lost 7 bases to trimming and J lost 7 bases, with 11 bases between them. The DNA of the CDR3 is TGTGCCAGACCTAACAGGGCTGGCTACACCTTC. It specifies CARPNRAGYTF.

Concerning this clone itself: The sample holds other DNA sequences that translate to the same CDR3. The rearrangement joins TRBV9 to TRBJ2-3, with 8 positions matching TRBD2. Trimming took 3 bases from V and 4 from J; bases not matched to a gene: 7. CDR1 and CDR2 (germline): SGDLS, YYNGEE. The CDR3 spans 15 residues. CDR3 in amino acids: CASSATLGGADTQYF. CDR3 DNA sequence: TGTGCCAGCAGCGCTACTCTCGGGGGGGCAGATACGCAGTATTTT.

J is TRBJ1-2 and V is TRBV7-2, with TRBD1 matching 9 bases. Germline V gene data show CDR1 as SGHTA and CDR2 as FQGNSA. The CDR3 spans 15 residues. After removal of 3 bases from V and 7 bases from J, the junction contained 9 bases not matched to a gene. Here the CDR3 reads CASSFLEQGAFGYTF. The CDR3 nucleotides are TGTGCCAGCAGCTTTCTGGAACAGGGGGCGTTTGGCTACACCTTC.

The chain recombines TRBV11-3 with TRBJ1-4; 9 bases align to TRBD1. The J segment lost 8 bases and the V segment lost 5 bases, leaving 6 bases of the junction unmatched. The CDR3 has 14 amino acids. The germline gives CDR1 SGHNT, CDR2 YENEEA. For the CDR3, the DNA is TGTGCCAGCAGCCGGGACAGGGCGTGGGAAAAACTGTTTTTT. Encoded protein: CASSRDRAWEKLFF.

This sequence joins TRBV19 and TRBJ2-1; D may be TRBD2 (5 bases). This CDR3 has 14 residues. The V end was cut by 4 bases, the J end by 3 bases, with 10 bases between. In germline, CDR1 is LNHDA, CDR2 SQIVND (reference sequence). The CDR3 DNA sequence: TGTGCCAGTAGTACGATCGACTACTACAATGAGCAGTTCTTC. Protein product: CASSTIDYYNEQFF.

The chain links TRBV24-1 to TRBJ2-2, with 11 bases aligning to TRBD1. The CDR3 extends over 16 amino acids. Germline loops: CDR1 KGHDR, CDR2 SFDVKD. J gave up 5 bases and V 3 bases, and 4 bases lay outside the gene matches. CDR3 region: CATSDGQGARTGELFF. The CDR3 region has the DNA TGTGCCACCAGTGATGGACAGGGGGCGCGAACCGGGGAGCTGTTTTTT.

This rearrangement joins TRBV15 to TRBJ1-5, with D possibly TRBD1 on 6 matching bases. V lost 5 bases and J lost 6, with 11 bases in between. Germline V gene lookup returns CDR1 LNHNV and CDR2 YYDKDF (reference sequence). This CDR3 spans 13 amino acids. This CDR3 reads CATSVIRGQPQHF. The CDR3 nucleotides are TGTGCCACCAGCGTAATCAGGGGTCAGCCCCAGCATTTT. The entire variable domain, with the rest obtained from reference TRBV15 and TRBJ1-5, is as follows: DAMVIQNPRYQVTQFGKPVTLSCSQTLNHNVMYWYQQKSSQAPKLLFHYYDKDFNNEADTPDNFQSRRPNTSFCFLDIRSPGLGDTAMYLCATSVIRGQPQHFGDGTRLSIL.

This chain connects TRBV18 to TRBJ1-4, with TRBD1 as a possible D gene (5 bases). From germline, CDR1 is KGHSH and CDR2 LQKENI. V dropped 3 bases and J dropped 3 bases, with 11 bases sitting between them. The CDR3 is 15 amino acids. The CDR3 DNA reads TGTGCCAGCTCACCCCACAGGATACCTAATGAAAAACTGTTTTTT. It specifies CASSPHRIPNEKLFF. Complete variable domain (other parts from reference TRBV18 and TRBJ1-4): NAGVMQNPRHLVRRRGQEARLRCSPMKGHSHVYWYRQLPEEGLKFMVYLQKENIIDESGMPKERFSAEFPKEGPSILRIQQVVRGDSAAYFCASSPHRIPNEKLFFGSGTQLSVL.

The chain joins TRBV27 to TRBJ2-7; TRBD1 matches at 12 bases. Trimming at V came to 7 bases and at J to 7 bases, leaving 8 bases not matched to a gene. CDR1 and CDR2 (germline): MNHEY, SMNVEV (reference sequence). This CDR3 is 14 amino acids long. In nucleotides, the CDR3 is TGTGCCAGCATGAGGGGACAGGGGGCTAGGGAGCAGTACTTC. Protein sequence: CASMRGQGAREQYF.

This chain connects TRBV5-6 to TRBJ1-1, with D perhaps TRBD1 (5 bases). The CDR3 sequence is 14 residues long. CDR1 is SGHDT and CDR2 is YYEEEE in the germline V gene. Trimming stripped 1 base from V and 4 bases from J, with 11 bases between. CDR3 sequence (DNA): TGTGCCAGCAGCTTGTCAGGGTTTAGCACTGAAGCTTTCTTT. Protein product: CASSLSGFSTEAFF. The full variable domain, in which reference TRBV5-6 and TRBJ1-1 provide the parts outside the CDR3, is DAGVTQSPTHLIKTRGQQVTLRCSPKSGHDTVSWYQQALGQGPQFIFQYYEEEERQRGNFPDRFSGHQFPNYSSELNVNALLLGDSALYLCASSLSGFSTEAFFGQGTRLTVV.

The chain links TRBV19 to TRBJ1-6; 10 positions agree with TRBD1. Germline CDR1 is LNHDA and CDR2 is SQIVND (reference sequence). This CDR3 region has 21 residues. The trim removed 7 bases at V and 10 bases at J, leaving 28 bases unmatched. This chain's CDR3 is CASKRASKLLRQGAGDSPLHF. The CDR3 DNA reads TGTGCCAGTAAGCGGGCGAGTAAACTCCTTCGACAGGGGGCTGGAGACTCACCCCTCCACTTT.

The V and J genes are TRBV6-1 and TRBJ1-6; the match to TRBD1 covers 8 bases. The ends lost 2 bases at V and 0 bases at J; junction bases unmatched: 0. This CDR3 is 16 amino acids long. In germline, CDR1 is MNHNS, CDR2 SASEGT. DNA of the CDR3: TGTGCCAGCAGTGAAACAGGGGGCTCCTATAATTCACCCCTCCACTTT. It translates to CASSETGGSYNSPLHF.

The V call is TRBV19, the J call TRBJ2-2, with 9 bases matching TRBD1. CDR3 length equals 15 residues. The trim removed 7 bases at V and 0 bases at J, leaving 3 bases unmatched. CDR1 and CDR2 (germline): LNHDA, SQIVND (reference sequence). Written as DNA, the CDR3 is TGTGCCAGTAACCGGGACAGGGCGAACACCGGGGAGCTGTTTTTT. This sequence encodes CASNRDRANTGELFF.

The J gene is TRBJ1-6, the V gene TRBV19, with TRBD1 identical over 9 bases. This CDR3 has 18 residues. Trimming cost V 6 bases and J 9 bases; bases outside gene matches: 18. Germline V gene data show CDR1 as LNHDA and CDR2 as SQIVND (reference sequence). The CDR3 sequence: CASSAPPGQGISSSPLHF. The CDR3 region has the DNA TGTGCCAGTAGCGCTCCTCCGGGACAGGGTATTTCCTCTTCACCCCTCCACTTT.

This clone has a single count. The J gene is TRBJ1-4, the V gene TRBV12-5; D unclear. Per the germline V gene, CDR1 is LGHNT and CDR2 is FRNRAP. The length of the CDR3 is 16 residues. V lost 0 bases and J lost 7, with 15 bases in between. The CDR3 loop reads CASGLVERGQSEKLFF. In nucleotides, the CDR3 is TGTGCTAGTGGTTTGGTAGAGAGAGGTCAAAGTGAAAAACTGTTTTTT.

In DNA form, the CDR3 reads TGTGCCAGCAGCTCCGGACTCATGAGGGGCTACACCTTC. Translation gives CASSSGLMRGYTF. The gene calls are TRBV12-3 or TRBV12-4 and TRBJ1-2; D is uncertain. V shed 6 bases and J shed 8 bases, with 16 bases lying between them. CDR3 length equals 13 residues.

The V call is TRBV6-2 or TRBV6-3, the J call TRBJ1-1; D remains unclear. This CDR3 has 14 residues. Germline-derived CDR1 and CDR2 are MNHEY and SVGEGT. V lost 2 bases and J lost 4, with 11 bases in between. Here the CDR3 reads CASSYIAGSTEAFF. As DNA, the CDR3 is TGTGCCAGCAGTTACATTGCGGGGAGCACTGAAGCTTTCTTT.

The DNA for the CDR3 is TGTGCCAGCAGCTTGAGTACAGCGAACACTGAAGCTTTCTTT. Amino acid sequence: CASSLSTANTEAFF. This chain joins TRBV5-5 and TRBJ1-1; no clear D gene. The CDR3 spans 14 residues. Germline CDR1 SGHKS, CDR2 YYEKEE (reference sequence). Trimming shortened V by 1 base and J by 1 base, and 8 bases separated the two germline ends.

The chain recombines TRBV6-5 with TRBJ1-5; D remains unclear. Germline values: CDR1 MNHEY, CDR2 SVGAGI. V lost 6 bases and J lost 9, with 18 bases in between. This CDR3 has 14 amino acids. CDR3 amino acids: CASRTGKGGLPQHF. The CDR3 DNA reads as TGTGCCAGCAGAACGGGGAAGGGAGGACTGCCCCAGCATTTT.

The chain has TRBV6-5 and TRBJ2-3; D uncertain. The CDR3 is made up of 16 amino acids. Germline V gene lookup returns CDR1 MNHEY and CDR2 SVGAGI. V lost 0 bases and J lost 1, with 11 bases in between. CDR3 in amino acids: CASSYSIISRTDTQYF. CDR3 DNA: TGTGCCAGCAGTTACTCGATTATAAGCCGCACAGATACGCAGTATTTT.

This chain connects TRBV7-2 to TRBJ1-5, with TRBD1 identical over 8 bases. Trimming removed 5 bases from V and 5 bases from J; junction bases left unmatched: 11. Germline lookup yields CDR1 SGHTA and CDR2 FQGNSA. This CDR3 has 16 amino acids. The CDR3: CASSARVDRGDQPQHF. Here the CDR3 DNA reads TGTGCCAGCAGCGCCCGGGTTGACAGGGGAGATCAGCCCCAGCATTTT.

The J gene is TRBJ2-5, the V gene TRBV30; D perhaps matches TRBD2 (5 bases). V lost 3 bases, J lost 7 bases, and 18 bases lay in between. Looked up from germline, CDR1 is GTSNPN and CDR2 is SVGIG (reference sequence). The CDR3 has 14 residues. In nucleotides, the CDR3 is TGTGCCTGGAGCGCCATAGACACGAGGGCGACCCAGTACTTC. The encoded protein is CAWSAIDTRATQYF.

The rearrangement uses TRBV19 and TRBJ2-5; D not resolved. Trimming pared 3 bases from V and 1 base from J, leaving 9 bases between. There are 14 residues in the CDR3. Germline V gene data show CDR1 as LNHDA and CDR2 as SQIVND (reference sequence). The CDR3 region is CASSIRSLQETQYF. CDR3 coding DNA: TGTGCCAGTAGTATTAGATCTCTCCAAGAGACCCAGTACTTC.

CDR3 protein: CASSIEGRGTQYF. CDR3 coding DNA: TGTGCCAGTAGTATAGAGGGGAGAGGTACGCAGTATTTT. The chain couples TRBV19 to TRBJ2-3; D may be TRBD2 (5 bases). The germline gives CDR1 LNHDA, CDR2 SQIVND (reference sequence). This CDR3 is 13 amino acids long. Between the trimmed V and J ends, which lost 0 bases and 8 bases, there was a span of 9 bases.

The chain has TRBV19 and TRBJ1-5; D might be TRBD1 (6 bases). The CDR3 sequence is 17 residues long. Germline V gives CDR1 LNHDA, CDR2 SQIVND (reference sequence). Trimming stripped 9 bases from V and 4 bases from J, with 25 bases between. CDR3: CASVRNGGLRENQPQHF. The CDR3 DNA sequence: TGTGCCAGCGTCCGCAACGGGGGGCTAAGAGAAAATCAGCCCCAGCATTTT.

The chain employs TRBV5-1 and TRBJ1-1; no definite D call. With 5 bases removed from V and 2 bases from J, the gap between germline ends came to 10 bases. Looked up from germline, CDR1 is SGHRS and CDR2 is YFSETQ. The CDR3 runs to 13 residues. CDR3 sequence reads: CASSGPLNTEAFF. The CDR3 DNA is TGCGCCAGCAGTGGCCCCCTTAACACTGAAGCTTTCTTT.

The V gene is TRBV10-3, the J gene TRBJ2-3; TRBD1 aligns across 8 bases. After removal of 4 bases from V and 6 bases from J, the junction contained 18 bases not matched to a gene. The germline gives CDR1 ENHRY, CDR2 SYGVKD. The CDR3 loop spans 18 amino acids. This chain's CDR3 is CAISGTTSGTGTWDTQYF. In DNA, the CDR3 is TGTGCCATCAGTGGGACTACTTCCGGGACAGGCACTTGGGATACGCAGTATTTT.